The rows below give T cell receptor beta chains drawn from one sample of a study of radiotherapy plus CTLA-4 blockade in lung cancer. This table comes from immunoSEQ multiplex PCR, and its TCRdb copy is limited to in-frame clones, with some not included. The repertoire holds tens of thousands of clones, with 85% to 90% as singletons. The sequencing used peripheral blood, collected from a patient treated with radiotherapy plus ipilimumab. The receptors derive from a human donor with non-small cell lung cancer that progressed on radiotherapy plus ipilimumab. Each CDR3 is given with its conserved first and last residue. A D gene is named only where the DNA matches it firmly. Clone size is shown for a subset of rows, as once, few, many or a class of expanded clone.

J	V	size	D	DNA	CDR3
TRBJ2-2	TRBV7-2	NA	NA	TGTGCCAGCAGCTTAGCGGTGACAAAGAACGTCGGGGAGCTGTTTTTT	CASSLAVTKNVGELFF
TRBJ2-3	TRBV1	once	NA	TGCACCAGCAGCCAAGACCTAGGACTAGCGGGTGTAAAGATCACAGATACGCAGTATTTT	CTSSQDLGLAGVKITDTQYF
TRBJ1-4	TRBV30	NA	NA	TGTGCCTGGAGTGGGGTCCTAGCAACTAATGAAAAACTGTTTTTT	CAWSGVLATNEKLFF
TRBJ1-5	TRBV6-6	NA	NA	TGTGCCAGCACGGACGGCTACAATCAGCCCCAGCATTTT	CASTDGYNQPQHF
TRBJ2-5	TRBV19	NA	NA	TGTGCCAGTAGTATTCTCCAGGGCGAGACCCAGTACTTC	CASSILQGETQYF
TRBJ1-1	TRBV5-1	NA	TRBD1	TGCGCCAGCAGCGCGTGGGGACAGGGTGCTGATGAGGCTTTCTTT	CASSAWGQGADEAFF
TRBJ2-7	TRBV5-6	NA	TRBD2	TGTGCCAGCAGCTTCTGGACTAGCGTCGAGCAGTACTTC	CASSFWTSVEQYF
TRBJ1-2	TRBV30	NA	NA	TGTGCCTGGAGCGAGGTGGTATCGGGCTATGGCTACACCTTC	CAWSEVVSGYGYTF
TRBJ2-5	TRBV2	once	NA	TGTGCCAGCTCGATAACAGGGCGAATAGGGGAGACCCAGTACTTC	CASSITGRIGETQYF
TRBJ1-3	TRBV4-1	NA	NA	TGCGCCAGCAGCCAAGACGACAGGTGGGGAAACACCATATATTTT	CASSQDDRWGNTIYF
TRBJ2-5	TRBV2	NA	TRBD2	TGTGCCAGCAGTAGCACGGGACTAGCGGTAGAGACCCAGTACTTC	CASSSTGLAVETQYF